These 15 T cell receptor beta chains share one sample of origin, sequenced in a study of blood T cell repertoires in COVID-19. The table came from immunoSEQ multiplex PCR; TCRdb's copy has only in-frame clones and leaves some out. The data show over 65,000 clones, roughly 80% seen once. Sequenced input: peripheral blood. These receptors all come from a man older than 75 with active COVID-19.

The V gene is TRBV6-6, the J gene TRBJ2-7, with 7 bases that match TRBD2. Germline V CDR1 and CDR2: MNHNY, SVGAGI (reference sequence). The CDR3 runs 14 residues. V dropped 8 bases and J dropped 3; count of bases not matched to a gene: 10. The DNA of the CDR3 is TGTGCCAGCGCCCTCGGGGGGATGGACTACGAGCAGTACTTC. Translation gives CASALGGMDYEQYF.

V usage is TRBV7-2 and J usage is TRBJ2-3; 8 bases line up with TRBD1. Trimming took 5 bases from V and 1 from J; bases not matched to a gene: 5. CDR3 size: 15 residues. CDR1 is SGHTA, CDR2 FQGNSA, per germline. CDR3 amino acids: CASSPSTGGTDTQYF. The CDR3 bases are TGTGCCAGCAGCCCATCGACAGGGGGCACAGATACGCAGTATTTT.

This chain uses TRBV5-6 with TRBJ1-2; no reliable D call. The CDR3 extends over 17 amino acids. Germline CDR1 is SGHDT and CDR2 is YYEEEE. The V end was cut by 2 bases, the J end by 9 bases, with 26 bases between. CDR3 sequence (DNA): TGTGCCAGCAGCTTTGGTACTCTCGGCAGGTCGGCTAAACGCTACACCTTC. Its translation: CASSFGTLGRSAKRYTF.

This chain joins TRBV11-2 and TRBJ2-1; 9 positions match TRBD2. In germline, CDR1 is SGHAT, CDR2 FQNNGV. V shed 6 bases and J 6 bases; nucleotides not matched to a gene: 12. The CDR3 spans 16 residues. In DNA form, the CDR3 reads TGTGCCAGCAGGGAACCCGGGACTAGCCGAACCAATGAGCAGTTCTTC. It is translated as CASREPGTSRTNEQFF.

The chain has TRBV2 and TRBJ1-3, with TRBD1 identical over 7 bases. The V segment lost 0 bases and the J segment 0 bases; nucleotides outside the gene matches: 2. CDR3 length: 16 residues. Looked up from germline, CDR1 is SNHLY and CDR2 is FYNNEI. The CDR3, as DNA: TGTGCCAGCAGTGAAGCATGGGACAGCTCTGGAAACACCATATATTTT. This translates into CASSEAWDSSGNTIYF. Variable domain in full (rest from reference TRBV2 and TRBJ1-3): EPEVTQTPSHQVTQMGQEVILRCVPISNHLYFYWYRQILGQKVEFLVSFYNNEISEKSEIFDDQFSVERPDGSNFTLKIRSTKLEDSAMYFCASSEAWDSSGNTIYFGEGSWLTVV.

This rearrangement joins TRBV5-1 to TRBJ2-1, with 9 bases aligning to TRBD1. CDR3 length: 14 amino acids. V trimming: 4 bases; J trimming: 6 bases; junction bases outside the gene matches: 5. Germline CDR1 SGHRS, CDR2 YFSETQ. CDR3 in amino acids: CASSLGQGFNEQFF. DNA for the CDR3: TGCGCCAGCAGCCTCGGACAGGGGTTCAATGAGCAGTTCTTC.

This clone has only a few counts. This chain connects TRBV4-2 to TRBJ2-5; 7 bases align to TRBD2. The germline V gene has CDR1 LGHNA and CDR2 YNFKEQ. The CDR3 consists of 14 residues. J lost 1 base, V lost 4 bases, and 3 bases had no gene match. The CDR3, as DNA: TGTGCCAGCAGCCTCGGGACTACCCAAGAGACCCAGTACTTC. It specifies CASSLGTTQETQYF.

The table lists this clone with a count of one. The rearrangement uses TRBV4-3 and TRBJ1-2; D is ambiguous. The length of the CDR3 is 15 residues. Germline CDR1 reads LGHNA; CDR2 reads YSLEER. V was clipped by 0 bases and J by 0 bases, with 8 bases between them. The CDR3 nucleotides are TGCGCCAGCAGCCAAGATACAACCTCTAACTATGGCTACACCTTC. Its translation is CASSQDTTSNYGYTF.

V usage is TRBV25-1 and J usage is TRBJ2-1; 7 bases are a match to TRBD2. From germline, CDR1 is MGHDK and CDR2 SYGVNS. V gave up 2 bases and J gave up 0 bases; unmatched junction bases: 4. CDR3 length: 16 residues. The chain's CDR3 is CASSEGRGSSYNEQFF. The CDR3 DNA reads as TGTGCCAGCAGTGAAGGGCGCGGGAGCTCCTACAATGAGCAGTTCTTC. Using reference TRBV25-1 and TRBJ2-1 for the parts outside the CDR3, the full variable domain is EADIYQTPRYLVIGTGKKITLECSQTMGHDKMYWYQQDPGMELHLIHYSYGVNSTEKGDLSSESTVSRIRTEHFPLTLESARPSHTSQYLCASSEGRGSSYNEQFFGPGTRLTVL.

The V gene is TRBV19, the J gene TRBJ2-5, with 9 positions matching TRBD1. Per the germline V gene, CDR1 is LNHDA and CDR2 is SQIVND (reference sequence). Trimming at V came to 7 bases and at J to 4 bases, leaving 4 bases not matched to a gene. CDR3 length equals 13 residues. The chain's CDR3 is CASTGTGSETQYF. For the CDR3, the DNA is TGTGCCAGTACCGGGACAGGGTCAGAGACCCAGTACTTC. Complete variable domain (other parts from reference TRBV19 and TRBJ2-5): DGGITQSPKYLFRKEGQNVTLSCEQNLNHDAMYWYRQDPGQGLRLIYYSQIVNDFQKGDIAEGYSVSREKKESFPLTVTSAQKNPTAFYLCASTGTGSETQYFGPGTRLLVL.

The rearrangement links TRBV4-3 to TRBJ1-2; D is unclear. The V gene's germline CDR1 is LGHNA and CDR2 YSLEER. The ends were cut back, 4 bases at V and 4 bases at J, with 22 bases in the middle. The CDR3 totals 17 residues. CDR3 sequence: CASSPSVNPNLLYGYTF. Written as DNA, the CDR3 is TGCGCCAGCAGCCCGTCGGTGAATCCAAACCTACTCTATGGCTACACCTTC.

This clone occurred a few times. The chain carries TRBV30 and TRBJ2-2; TRBD1 matches 8 bases. This CDR3 is 15 amino acids long. V was pared by 5 bases and J by 6 bases, with 11 bases of the junction left unmatched. CDR1 and CDR2 (germline): GTSNPN, SVGIG (reference sequence). For the CDR3, the DNA is TGTGCCTGGGAGGAGGGGGCAGGGGGCCCCGGGGAGCTGTTTTTT. It translates to CAWEEGAGGPGELFF.

The rearrangement links TRBV9 to TRBJ2-1; 10 nucleotides align to TRBD1. After removal of 2 bases from V and 3 bases from J, the junction contained 2 bases not matched to a gene. CDR3 size: 15 residues. Germline values: CDR1 SGDLS, CDR2 YYNGEE. This chain's CDR3 is CASSVGQGGYNEQFF. The CDR3, as DNA: TGTGCCAGCAGCGTTGGACAGGGGGGCTACAATGAGCAGTTCTTC.

Of note for this clone: Different DNA sequences within this sample yield the same CDR3. This sequence joins TRBV12-3 or TRBV12-4 and TRBJ1-1; the D gene is possibly TRBD1 (6 bases). The CDR3 runs to 13 residues. Trimming removed 3 bases at V and 1 base at J, with 6 bases between. CDR3 region: CASSFRGNTEAFF. The CDR3 region has the DNA TGTGCCAGCAGTTTCAGGGGGAACACTGAAGCTTTCTTT.

The chain combines TRBV2 with TRBJ2-7, with 8 bases lining up with TRBD2. Germline V lookup: CDR1 SNHLY, CDR2 FYNNEI. The CDR3 is 14 residues long. The V gene end was trimmed by 5 bases and the J gene end by 2 bases; junction bases not matched to a gene: 5. The CDR3 is CASSTSGGAYEQYF. The CDR3 DNA sequence: TGTGCCAGCAGTACTAGCGGAGGGGCCTACGAGCAGTACTTC.